This TCR beta chain derives from a study of blood T cell dynamics during melanoma immunotherapy. Data came from immunoSEQ multiplex PCR; TCRdb stores just in-frame clones and leaves some out. The profile shows about 5,000 clones, around nine tenths of them singletons. Time point defined: pre-treatment baseline. CDR1 and CDR2 (germline): SEHNR, FQNEAQ (reference sequence). CDR3 length: 14 residues. The ends lost 3 bases at V and 5 bases at J; junction bases unmatched: 6. This clonotype was obtained from a human donor with melanoma. The source material was blood, sampled from a patient treated with checkpoint blockade. The rearrangement uses TRBV7-9 and TRBJ2-5; 7 bases line up with TRBD2. CDR3: CASSFQAGWETQYF. The DNA of the CDR3 is TGTGCCAGCAGCTTCCAAGCGGGATGGGAGACCCAGTACTTC.